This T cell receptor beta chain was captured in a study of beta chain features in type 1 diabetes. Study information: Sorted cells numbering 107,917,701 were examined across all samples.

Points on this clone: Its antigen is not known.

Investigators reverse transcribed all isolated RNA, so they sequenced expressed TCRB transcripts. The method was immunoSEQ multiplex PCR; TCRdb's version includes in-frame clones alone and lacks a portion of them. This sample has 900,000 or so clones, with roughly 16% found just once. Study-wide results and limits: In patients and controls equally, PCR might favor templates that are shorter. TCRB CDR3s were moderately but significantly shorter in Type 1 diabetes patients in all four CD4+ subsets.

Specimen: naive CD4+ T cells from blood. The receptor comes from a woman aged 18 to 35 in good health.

As DNA, the CDR3 is TGTGCCAGCTCACCACTGGGATTGACAGTCCAAGAGACCCAGTACTTC. As protein: CASSPLGLTVQETQYF. This chain links TRBV18 with TRBJ2-5; a weak D match, TRBD1 (5 bases). Germline values: CDR1 KGHSH, CDR2 LQKENI. V was trimmed by 1 base and J by 1 base, leaving 13 bases between them. This CDR3 spans 16 amino acids.